The 25 T cell receptor beta chains listed next were all sequenced from one sample in a study of OX40 agonist ivuxolimab in advanced cancers. The data were produced by immunoSEQ multiplex PCR, yet TCRdb's version contains in-frame clones alone and is incomplete. The sample records 100,000 or so clones, roughly 94% being singletons. Sequencing used CD4+ or CD8+ T cells sorted from blood, obtained in a trial of the OX40 agonist ivuxolimab. The receptors come from an adult with an advanced solid tumor such as melanoma, head and neck, liver or kidney cancer.

This CDR3 is CASSLQTGQGEKLFF. The DNA for the CDR3 is TGTGCCAGCAGCCTTCAGACAGGGCAAGGTGAAAAACTGTTTTTT. The chain links TRBV7-2 to TRBJ1-4; 7 bases align to TRBD1. CDR1 and CDR2 from the germline V gene are SGHTA and FQGNSA. J was trimmed by 7 bases and V by 5 bases; bases with no gene match: 10. The CDR3 loop spans 15 amino acids.

This chain uses TRBV6-1 with TRBJ2-3; 10 bases are shared with TRBD1. Germline loops: CDR1 MNHNS, CDR2 SASEGT. V lost 8 bases and J lost 7; bases outside the gene matches: 3. This CDR3 region has 12 residues. Written as DNA, the CDR3 is TGTGCCAGCGGGACAGGGGCTCATACGCAGTATTTT. It encodes CASGTGAHTQYF.

The gene calls are TRBV2 and TRBJ2-7; D may be TRBD2 (5 bases). V was pared by 6 bases and J by 6 bases, with 15 bases between. The CDR3 covers 13 residues. Germline values: CDR1 SNHLY, CDR2 FYNNEI. Here the CDR3 reads CASRAGERSEQYF. In nucleotides, the CDR3 is TGTGCCAGCAGGGCTGGGGAGCGTAGCGAGCAGTACTTC.

On this clone: The same CDR3 can be traced to other DNA sequences in this sample. CDR3 in amino acids: CASSIGEKLFF. The CDR3 DNA follows: TGTGCCAGTAGTATCGGAGAAAAACTGTTTTTT. The chain uses TRBV19 and TRBJ1-4; no reliable D call. Trimming cost V 3 bases and J 8 bases, with 4 bases left between them. The CDR3 loop spans 11 amino acids. Germline CDR1 LNHDA, CDR2 SQIVND (reference sequence). Drawing the rest from reference TRBV19 and TRBJ1-4, the complete variable domain is DGGITQSPKYLFRKEGQNVTLSCEQNLNHDAMYWYRQDPGQGLRLIYYSQIVNDFQKGDIAEGYSVSREKKESFPLTVTSAQKNPTAFYLCASSIGEKLFFGSGTQLSVL.

The V gene is TRBV27, the J gene TRBJ1-2; the D gene is possibly TRBD1 (6 bases). Trimming removed 5 bases at V and 8 bases at J, with 18 bases between. This CDR3 is 14 amino acids long. Looked up from germline, CDR1 is MNHEY and CDR2 is SMNVEV (reference sequence). CDR3 loop: CASSPQTGYGGYTF. CDR3 nucleotides: TGTGCCAGCAGTCCCCAGACAGGTTACGGGGGCTACACCTTC.

The rearrangement uses TRBV2 and TRBJ1-5; D call uncertain. The CDR3 is 14 amino acids. Trimming cost V 5 bases and J 3 bases, with 11 bases left between them. Germline V gene sequence: CDR1 SNHLY, CDR2 FYNNEI. CDR3 amino acids: CASSRWRVNQPQHF. The CDR3 DNA sequence: TGTGCCAGCAGTAGGTGGAGGGTCAATCAGCCCCAGCATTTT.

The rearrangement uses TRBV7-8 and TRBJ1-2; 8 nucleotides match TRBD1. The length of the CDR3 is 18 residues. V lost 5 bases and J lost 2; bases outside the gene matches: 16. The germline CDR1 and CDR2 sequences are SGHVS and FQNEAQ. CDR3 in amino acids: CASSEKGQGMAPNYGYTF. CDR3 DNA sequence: TGTGCCAGCAGCGAAAAAGGACAGGGCATGGCCCCAAACTATGGCTACACCTTC.

The CDR3 bases are TGTGCCATCAGTGACCGGACTAGCGGGGGTGAGACCCAGTACTTC. Translated, it gives CAISDRTSGGETQYF. The chain is built from TRBV10-3 and TRBJ2-5; TRBD2 matches at 13 bases. V lost 3 bases to trimming and J lost 5 bases; unmatched junction nucleotides: 3. CDR3 length: 15 residues. CDR1 ENHRY and CDR2 SYGVKD come from the germline V gene.

The chain recombines TRBV6-1 with TRBJ2-1; 12 positions match TRBD2. The CDR3 sequence is 15 residues long. Germline lookup yields CDR1 MNHNS and CDR2 SASEGT. V lost 2 bases and J lost 10; bases outside the gene matches: 6. This chain's CDR3 is CASSENLAGGREQFF. The CDR3 DNA is TGTGCCAGCAGTGAAAATCTAGCGGGAGGGCGCGAGCAGTTCTTC.

The rearrangement uses TRBV11-2 and TRBJ1-4, with 8 bases that match TRBD1. CDR3 length: 14 amino acids. V lost 5 bases, J lost 7 bases, and 6 bases stayed unmatched. Germline CDR1 and CDR2: SGHAT and FQNNGV. The CDR3 here is CASSAGQGSEKLFF. The CDR3 DNA follows: TGTGCCAGCAGCGCCGGACAGGGAAGTGAAAAACTGTTTTTT.

The table lists this clone with a count of one. The chain employs TRBV28 and TRBJ2-5, with TRBD2 matching 8 bases. Trimming at V came to 6 bases and at J to 4 bases, leaving 7 bases not matched to a gene. Germline values: CDR1 MDHEN, CDR2 SYDVKM. The CDR3 is 14 residues long. CDR3 bases: TGTGCCAGCAGCCCCGGGGGGGTACTAGAGACCCAGTACTTC. Translation gives CASSPGGVLETQYF. Based on the CDR3 plus reference TRBV28 and TRBJ2-5, the full variable domain is DVKVTQSSRYLVKRTGEKVFLECVQDMDHENMFWYRQDPGLGLRLIYFSYDVKMKEKGDIPEGYSVSREKKERFSLILESASTNQTSMYLCASSPGGVLETQYFGPGTRLLVL.

This chain links TRBV6-5 with TRBJ2-2; 9 bases are a match to TRBD2. V shed 5 bases, J shed 6 bases, and the junction held 4 bases outside the gene matches. The CDR3 runs to 14 residues. The germline V gene has CDR1 MNHEY and CDR2 SVGAGI. The CDR3, as DNA: TGTGCCAGCAGTAGCGGGACTAGCCCCGGGGAGCTGTTTTTT. Translating gives CASSSGTSPGELFF.

The chain links TRBV27 to TRBJ1-2, with D tentatively TRBD1 (6 bases). CDR1 and CDR2 (germline): MNHEY, SMNVEV (reference sequence). The germline V and J ends were trimmed by 5 bases and 1 base, with 11 bases remaining between them. The CDR3 runs to 14 residues. The DNA for the CDR3 is TGTGCCAGCAGTCCCAGGGGCAGTAACTATGGCTACACCTTC. It is translated as CASSPRGSNYGYTF.

The V call is TRBV30, the J call TRBJ2-5, with 8 nucleotides matching TRBD1. Trimming cost V 8 bases and J 5 bases; bases outside gene matches: 13. The CDR3 has 14 amino acids. CDR1 and CDR2 (germline): GTSNPN, SVGIG (reference sequence). The CDR3 spells CAHNQQGARETQYF. CDR3 nucleotides: TGTGCCCATAACCAGCAGGGGGCAAGGGAGACCCAGTACTTC.

The chain carries TRBV25-1 and TRBJ1-3; D call uncertain. With 0 bases removed from V and 7 bases from J, the gap between germline ends came to 10 bases. The V gene's germline CDR1 is MGHDK and CDR2 SYGVNS. The CDR3 extends over 14 amino acids. In DNA form, the CDR3 reads TGTGCCAGCAGTGAATATAGGCAAGGGAACACCATATATTTT. Translating gives CASSEYRQGNTIYF.

The gene calls are TRBV9 and TRBJ1-2; no reliable D call. Germline V gene lookup returns CDR1 SGDLS and CDR2 YYNGEE. The CDR3 length is 15 residues. V lost 6 bases and J 0 bases, leaving 15 bases between the germline ends. In DNA form, the CDR3 reads TGTGCCAGCAAGAATCAACCCCTTTCTAACTATGGCTACACCTTC. This gives the protein CASKNQPLSNYGYTF. The entire variable domain, with the rest obtained from reference TRBV9 and TRBJ1-2, is as follows: DSGVTQTPKHLITATGQRVTLRCSPRSGDLSVYWYQQSLDQGLQFLIQYYNGEERAKGNILERFSAQQFPDLHSELNLSSLELGDSALYFCASKNQPLSNYGYTFGSGTRLTVV.

The chain carries TRBV5-4 and TRBJ1-4; TRBD1 is a possible D gene (6 bases). Trimming took off 4 bases at V and 7 bases at J, with 20 bases between the two ends. Germline V gives CDR1 SGHNT, CDR2 YYREEE (reference sequence). The CDR3 is 16 residues long. CDR3 nucleotide sequence: TGTGCCAGCAGCCGGACCGGACAGAGCGTGAGTGAAAAACTGTTTTTT. It translates to CASSRTGQSVSEKLFF.

This clone has more than one count but fewer than ten. The gene calls are TRBV10-3 and TRBJ2-7; a possible D gene is TRBD1 (5 bases). The CDR3 sequence is 13 residues long. Germline CDR1 and CDR2: ENHRY and SYGVKD. V lost 6 bases and J lost 0, with 9 bases in between. The DNA of the CDR3 is TGTGCCATCAGATCGACAGACTCCTACGAGCAGTACTTC. Translating gives CAIRSTDSYEQYF.

In its sample, this clone was seen once. This chain links TRBV5-1 with TRBJ2-3, with 8 bases that match TRBD1. CDR1 is SGHRS and CDR2 is YFSETQ in the germline V gene. The length of the CDR3 is 17 residues. V lost 0 bases to trimming and J lost 2 bases; unmatched junction nucleotides: 8. DNA for the CDR3: TGCGCCAGCAGCTTGGCTCGGGGACAGGAGTCCACAGATACGCAGTATTTT. It yields the protein CASSLARGQESTDTQYF.

The rearrangement joins TRBV2 to TRBJ1-1; unclear D gene. Germline V lookup: CDR1 SNHLY, CDR2 FYNNEI. Trimming stripped 6 bases from V and 2 bases from J, with 10 bases between. The CDR3 consists of 13 residues. The chain's CDR3 is CASRTVLNTEAFF. The DNA for the CDR3 is TGTGCCAGCAGGACGGTATTAAACACTGAAGCTTTCTTT.

Comments on this clone: The germline gene is not matched at one end of the junction; a read error may be the cause. The V and J genes are TRBV28 and TRBJ2-3; no definite D call. The CDR3 runs to 12 residues. Germline V gives CDR1 MDHEN, CDR2 SYDVKM. The chain's CDR3 is CASSLYTDTQYF. In DNA, the CDR3 is TGTGCCAGCAGCTTATACACAGATACGCAGTATTTT.

This chain joins TRBV18 and TRBJ2-7, with no clear D. Germline CDR1 is KGHSH and CDR2 is LQKENI. This CDR3 region has 13 residues. Trimming removed 0 bases at V and 3 bases at J, with 6 bases between. The CDR3 is CASSPPNGYEQYF. Written as DNA, the CDR3 is TGTGCCAGCTCACCACCTAATGGCTACGAGCAGTACTTC.

The chain links TRBV5-4 to TRBJ1-1; a weak D match, TRBD1 (6 bases). The CDR3 consists of 15 residues. Germline CDR1 is SGHNT and CDR2 is YYREEE (reference sequence). V lost 3 bases to trimming and J lost 1 base, with 13 bases between them. DNA of the CDR3: TGTGCCAGCAGCTGGGATGGACAGCAGAACACTGAAGCTTTCTTT. Encoded protein: CASSWDGQQNTEAFF.

J is TRBJ1-2 and V is TRBV28; 8 bases fit TRBD1. Germline V gene lookup returns CDR1 MDHEN and CDR2 SYDVKM. This CDR3 has 16 residues. The junction had 9 bases not matched to a gene; V was cut back by 2 bases and J by 4 bases. CDR3 protein: CASSLRGQGAGYGYTF. The DNA of the CDR3 is TGTGCCAGCAGTTTAAGGGGCCAGGGGGCCGGCTATGGCTACACCTTC.

This chain connects TRBV6-1 to TRBJ2-5; 7 bases are a match to TRBD1. CDR1 and CDR2 (germline): MNHNS, SASEGT. The CDR3 is 13 amino acids. Unmatched junction bases numbered 5, after V lost 6 bases and J lost 4 bases. The CDR3 reads CASRRQGGETQYF. CDR3 DNA: TGTGCCAGCAGACGACAGGGTGGAGAGACCCAGTACTTC.